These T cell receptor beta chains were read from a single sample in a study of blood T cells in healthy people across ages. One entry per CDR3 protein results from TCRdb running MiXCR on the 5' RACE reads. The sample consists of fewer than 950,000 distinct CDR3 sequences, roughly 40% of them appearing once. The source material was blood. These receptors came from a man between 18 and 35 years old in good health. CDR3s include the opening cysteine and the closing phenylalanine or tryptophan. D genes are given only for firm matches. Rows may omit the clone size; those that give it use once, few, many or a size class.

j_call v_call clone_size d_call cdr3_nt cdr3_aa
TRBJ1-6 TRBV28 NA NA TGTGCCAGCAGTCCAACGGACAGAATTAATTCACCCCTCCACTTT CASSPTDRINSPLHF
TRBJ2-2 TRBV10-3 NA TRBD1 TGTGCCATCAGCCAGTTCCGGGACAGGGGCAACACCGGGGAGCTGTTTTTT CAISQFRDRGNTGELFF
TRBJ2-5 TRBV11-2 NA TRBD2 TGTGCCAGCAGCCCCACTAGCGGTAGAAACAATGAGCAGTACTTC CASSPTSGRNNEQYF
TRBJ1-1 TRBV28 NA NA TGTGCCAGCAGTGGGCCGCAAAGAGCTTTCTTT CASSGPQRAFF
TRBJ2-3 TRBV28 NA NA TGTGCCAGCACCAAAGGGGAGCTGGATACGCAGTATTTT CASTKGELDTQYF
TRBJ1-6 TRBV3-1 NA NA TGTGCCAGCAGCCCCCGGACAGATTCACCCCTCCACTTT CASSPRTDSPLHF
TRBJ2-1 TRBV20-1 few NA TGCAGTGCTAGTGGGCAGAGGGCTGAGCAGTTCTTC CSASGQRAEQFF
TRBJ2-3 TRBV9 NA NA TGTGCCAGCAGCCCTGCAAATAGCGCAGATACGCAGTATTTT CASSPANSADTQYF
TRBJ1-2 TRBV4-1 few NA TGCGCCAGCAGCCCGAGCCCCAGGACACACTATGGCTACACCTTC CASSPSPRTHYGYTF
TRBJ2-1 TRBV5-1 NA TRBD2 TGCGCCAGCAGCTTGGTAGCGGGGGGGCCTTCTGAGCAGTTCTTC CASSLVAGGPSEQFF
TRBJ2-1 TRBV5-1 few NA TGCGCCAGCAGCTTGGCCAGCTACGGGACCCCCAATGAGCAGTTCTTC CASSLASYGTPNEQFF
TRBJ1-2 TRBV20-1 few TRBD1 TGCAGTGCTGCAGGACAGGAGGACTTCTATGGCTACACCTTC CSAAGQEDFYGYTF
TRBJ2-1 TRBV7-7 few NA TGTGCTAGCAGCTTAGGAGAGGGGGTCGATGAGCAGTTCTTC CASSLGEGVDEQFF
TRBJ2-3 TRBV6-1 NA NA TGTGCCAGCAGTGAAGAGTTGGGTTCAGATACGCAGTATTTT CASSEELGSDTQYF
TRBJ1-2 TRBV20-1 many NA TGCAGTGCTAGAAGGACAGAGATCAACTATGGCTACACCTTC CSARRTEINYGYTF
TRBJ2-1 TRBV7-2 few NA TGTGCCAGCAGCTTATCAGGGGATGGGGCCTACAATGAGCAGTTCTTC CASSLSGDGAYNEQFF
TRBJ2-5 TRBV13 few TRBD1 TGTGCCAGCAGCTGGGACAGGGATCAAGAGACCCAGTACTTC CASSWDRDQETQYF
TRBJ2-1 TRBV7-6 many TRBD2 TGTGCCAGCAGCACTCTCGCGGGGGGAATCAATGAGCAGTTCTTC CASSTLAGGINEQFF
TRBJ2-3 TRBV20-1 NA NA TGCAGTGCGGAACCCTGGCGGGGCGGTCAAGATACGCAGTATTTT CSAEPWRGGQDTQYF
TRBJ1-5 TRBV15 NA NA TGTGCCACCAGCAGAGTACCACCACTGGCGAGCAATCAGCCCCAGCATTTT CATSRVPPLASNQPQHF
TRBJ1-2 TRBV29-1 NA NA TGCAGCGTGGGGGCATCTAACTATGACTACACCTTC CSVGASNYDYTF
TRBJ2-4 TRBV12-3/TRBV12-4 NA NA TGTGCCAGCAGTTTCCGGCAGGGCTCAAGAGCCAAAAACATTCAGTACTTC CASSFRQGSRAKNIQYF
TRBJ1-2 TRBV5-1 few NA TGCGCCAGCAGCGCTGGACAGACTACTAACTATGGCTACACCTTC CASSAGQTTNYGYTF
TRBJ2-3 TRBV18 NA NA TGTGCCAGCTCCCGTGCTGGAACACTAAGCACAGATACGCAGTATTTT CASSRAGTLSTDTQYF
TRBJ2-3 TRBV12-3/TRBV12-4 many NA TGTGCCAGCAGTCTCTCCGTGAGAGCAGATACGCAGTATTTT CASSLSVRADTQYF
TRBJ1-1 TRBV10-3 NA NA TGTGCCATCAGAAAAGGAAATGAAGCTTTCTTT CAIRKGNEAFF
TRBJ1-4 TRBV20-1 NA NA TGCAGTGCTGGGGGGCCCTCCCCTAATGAAAAACTGTTTTTT CSAGGPSPNEKLFF
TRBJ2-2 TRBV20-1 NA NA TGCAGTGCTAGAGATCTTGGCAGGGCGGCCGGGGAGCTGTTTTTT CSARDLGRAAGELFF
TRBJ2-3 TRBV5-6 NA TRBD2 TGTGCCAGCAGCTTCTTAGCGGGGGAAACAGATACGCAGTATTTT CASSFLAGETDTQYF
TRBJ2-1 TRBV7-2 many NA TGTGCCAGCAGCTTTAGCGTTGGCGACAATGAGCAGTTCTTC CASSFSVGDNEQFF
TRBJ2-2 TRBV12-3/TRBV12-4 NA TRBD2 TGTGCCAGCACCAAGGGACTATCATCCGGGGAGCTGTTTTTT CASTKGLSSGELFF